Here is one T cell receptor beta chain with its context. Its target is unknown. The data were obtained in a study of blood T cells in healthy people across ages. Points from the study as a whole: Strong correlation was found linking TCR beta diversity to naive T cell percentage.

The CDR3 has 12 residues. In germline, CDR1 is SEHNR, CDR2 FQNEAQ (reference sequence). V dropped 3 bases and J dropped 8 bases, with 9 bases sitting between them. Primed by a sample-barcoded 5' primer and a J-beta primer mix, a second PCR proceeded for 7 to 11 cycles. One entry per CDR3 protein results from TCRdb running MiXCR on the 5' RACE reads. The sample includes roughly 700,000 distinct CDR3 sequences, roughly 25% seen only once; the top ten take 9% to 9.5%. The data also belong to a second study, concerning T cells of mothers and their children. That investigation notes: For each mother, over 9 million TCR beta CDR3 reads were obtained, and for each child, some 3.1 million.

The V and J genes are TRBV7-9 and TRBJ2-3, with D unresolved. The TCR comes from a boy between 10 and 17 years old in good health. Sequences were obtained from blood. The CDR3 nucleotides read TGTGCCAGCAGCTTGAGAACTCTTACGCAGTATTTT. Translating gives CASSLRTLTQYF.